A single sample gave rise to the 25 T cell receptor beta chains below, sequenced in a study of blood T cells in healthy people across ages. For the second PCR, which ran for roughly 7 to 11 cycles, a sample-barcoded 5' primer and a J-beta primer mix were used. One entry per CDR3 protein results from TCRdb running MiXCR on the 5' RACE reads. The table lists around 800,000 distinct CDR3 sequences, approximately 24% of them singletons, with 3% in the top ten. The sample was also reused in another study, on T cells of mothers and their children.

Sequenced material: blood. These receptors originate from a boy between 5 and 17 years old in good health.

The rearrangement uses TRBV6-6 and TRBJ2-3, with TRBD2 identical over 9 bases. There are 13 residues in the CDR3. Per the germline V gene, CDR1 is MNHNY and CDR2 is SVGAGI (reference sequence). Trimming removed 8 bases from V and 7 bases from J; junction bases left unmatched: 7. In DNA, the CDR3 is TGTGCCAGCTCCGGGACTAGCTTACATACGCAGTATTTT. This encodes CASSGTSLHTQYF.

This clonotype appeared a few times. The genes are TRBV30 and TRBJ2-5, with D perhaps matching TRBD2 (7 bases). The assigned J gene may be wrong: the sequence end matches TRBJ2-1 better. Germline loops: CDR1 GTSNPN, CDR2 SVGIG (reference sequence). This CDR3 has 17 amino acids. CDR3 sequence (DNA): TGTGCCTGGAGTAGGGGTCTCGGCGGGGGCCTTGGAAATGAGCAGTTCTTC. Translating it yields CAWSRGLGGGLGNEQFF.

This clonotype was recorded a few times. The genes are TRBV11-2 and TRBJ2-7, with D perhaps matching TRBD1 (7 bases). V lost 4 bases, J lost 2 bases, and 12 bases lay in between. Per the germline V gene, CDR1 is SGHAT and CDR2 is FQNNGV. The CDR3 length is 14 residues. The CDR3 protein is CASSSGGLPYEQYF. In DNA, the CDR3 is TGTGCCAGCAGCTCAGGGGGACTTCCCTACGAGCAGTACTTC.

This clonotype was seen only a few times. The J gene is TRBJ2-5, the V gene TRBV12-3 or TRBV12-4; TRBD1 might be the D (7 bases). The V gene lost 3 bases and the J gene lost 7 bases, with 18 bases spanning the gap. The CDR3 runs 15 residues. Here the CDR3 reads CASSFGTSRGVTQYF. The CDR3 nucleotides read TGTGCCAGCAGTTTCGGAACTTCCAGGGGGGTGACCCAGTACTTC.

DNA of the CDR3: TGCAGTGCAAAGCGGGACATCTCTGGAAACACCATATATTTT. Its protein is CSAKRDISGNTIYF. The chain joins TRBV20-1 to TRBJ1-3; D might be TRBD1 (6 bases). With 6 bases removed from V and 0 bases from J, the gap between germline ends came to 12 bases. The CDR3 totals 14 residues. CDR1 DFQATT and CDR2 SNEGSKA come from the germline V gene (reference sequence).

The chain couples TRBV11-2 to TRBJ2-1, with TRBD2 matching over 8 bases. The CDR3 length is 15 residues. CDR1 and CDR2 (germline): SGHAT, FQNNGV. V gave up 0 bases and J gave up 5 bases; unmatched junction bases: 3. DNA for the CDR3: TGTGCCAGCAGCTTAGAGGTAGCGGGGCACAATGAGCAGTTCTTC. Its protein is CASSLEVAGHNEQFF.

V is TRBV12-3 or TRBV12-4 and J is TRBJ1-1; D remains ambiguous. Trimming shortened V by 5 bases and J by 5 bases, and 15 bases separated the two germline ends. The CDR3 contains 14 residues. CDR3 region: CASSPSGVGTEAFF. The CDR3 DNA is TGTGCCAGCAGTCCTTCCGGGGTGGGTACTGAAGCTTTCTTT.

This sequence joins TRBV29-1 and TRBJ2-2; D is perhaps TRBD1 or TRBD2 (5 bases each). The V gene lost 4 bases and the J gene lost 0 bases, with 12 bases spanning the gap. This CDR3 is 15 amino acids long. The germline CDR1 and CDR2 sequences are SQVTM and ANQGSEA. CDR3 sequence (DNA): TGCAGCGTTGGTGTCGGGGCCTCGAACACCGGGGAGCTGTTTTTT. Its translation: CSVGVGASNTGELFF.

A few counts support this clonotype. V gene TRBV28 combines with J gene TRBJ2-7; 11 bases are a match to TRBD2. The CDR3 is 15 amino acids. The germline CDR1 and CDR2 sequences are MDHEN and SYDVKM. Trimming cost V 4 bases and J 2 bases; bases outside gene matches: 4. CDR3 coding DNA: TGTGCCAGCAGTTCCGGGACTAGCGGAACCTACGAGCAGTACTTC. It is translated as CASSSGTSGTYEQYF.

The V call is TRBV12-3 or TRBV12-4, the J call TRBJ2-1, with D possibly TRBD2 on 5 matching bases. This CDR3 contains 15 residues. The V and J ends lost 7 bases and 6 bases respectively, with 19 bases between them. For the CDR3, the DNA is TGTGCCAGCACCCCGGGTCGAGGACTGGGCAATGAGCAGTTCTTC. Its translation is CASTPGRGLGNEQFF.

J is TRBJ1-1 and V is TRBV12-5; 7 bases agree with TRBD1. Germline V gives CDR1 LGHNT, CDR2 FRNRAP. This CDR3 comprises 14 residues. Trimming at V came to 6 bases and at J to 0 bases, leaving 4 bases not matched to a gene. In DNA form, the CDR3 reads TGTGCTAGTGGACGGGACAGTTTGAACACTGAAGCTTTCTTT. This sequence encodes CASGRDSLNTEAFF.

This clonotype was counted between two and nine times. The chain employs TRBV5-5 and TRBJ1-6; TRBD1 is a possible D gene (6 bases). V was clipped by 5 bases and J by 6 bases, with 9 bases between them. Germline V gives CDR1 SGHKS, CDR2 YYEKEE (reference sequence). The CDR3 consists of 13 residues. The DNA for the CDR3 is TGTGCCAGCAGAGGCAGGGGTAATTCACCCCTCCACTTT. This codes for CASRGRGNSPLHF.

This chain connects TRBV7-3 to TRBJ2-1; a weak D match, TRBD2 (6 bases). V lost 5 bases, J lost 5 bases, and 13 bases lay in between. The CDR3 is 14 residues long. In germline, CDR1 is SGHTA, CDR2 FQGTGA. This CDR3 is CASSKGLANNEQFF. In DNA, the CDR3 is TGTGCCAGCAGCAAGGGACTCGCCAACAATGAGCAGTTCTTC.

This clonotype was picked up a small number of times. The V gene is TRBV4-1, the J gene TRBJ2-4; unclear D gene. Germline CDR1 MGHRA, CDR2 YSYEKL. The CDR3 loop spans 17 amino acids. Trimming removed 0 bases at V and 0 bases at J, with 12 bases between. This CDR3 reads CASSQEVSSLAKNIQYF. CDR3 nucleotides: TGCGCCAGCAGCCAAGAGGTCTCCAGTCTAGCCAAAAACATTCAGTACTTC.

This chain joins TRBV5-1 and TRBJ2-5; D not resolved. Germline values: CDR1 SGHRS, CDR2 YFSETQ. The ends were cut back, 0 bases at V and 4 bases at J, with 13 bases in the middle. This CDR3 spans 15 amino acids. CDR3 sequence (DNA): TGCGCCAGCAGCTTGGGCCCGGAATCGGGAGAGACCCAGTACTTC. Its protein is CASSLGPESGETQYF.

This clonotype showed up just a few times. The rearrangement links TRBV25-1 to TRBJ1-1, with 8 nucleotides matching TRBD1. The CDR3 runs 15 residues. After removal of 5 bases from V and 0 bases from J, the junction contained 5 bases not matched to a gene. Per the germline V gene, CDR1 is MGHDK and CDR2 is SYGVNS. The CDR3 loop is CASSSRDRLNTEAFF. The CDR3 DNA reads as TGTGCCAGCAGTTCCCGGGACAGGCTGAACACTGAAGCTTTCTTT.

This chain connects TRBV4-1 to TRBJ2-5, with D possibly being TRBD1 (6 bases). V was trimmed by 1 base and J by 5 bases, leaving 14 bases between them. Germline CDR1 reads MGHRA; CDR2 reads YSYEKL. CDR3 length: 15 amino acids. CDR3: CASSQVGGLTETQYF. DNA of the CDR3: TGCGCCAGCAGCCAAGTTGGGGGCTTGACGGAGACCCAGTACTTC.

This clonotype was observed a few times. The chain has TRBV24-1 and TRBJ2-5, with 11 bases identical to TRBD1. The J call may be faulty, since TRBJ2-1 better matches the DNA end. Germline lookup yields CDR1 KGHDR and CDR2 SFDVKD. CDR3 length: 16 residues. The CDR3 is CATSDPPGQGGNEQFF. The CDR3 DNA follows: TGTGCCACCAGTGACCCACCGGGACAGGGGGGCAATGAGCAGTTCTTC.

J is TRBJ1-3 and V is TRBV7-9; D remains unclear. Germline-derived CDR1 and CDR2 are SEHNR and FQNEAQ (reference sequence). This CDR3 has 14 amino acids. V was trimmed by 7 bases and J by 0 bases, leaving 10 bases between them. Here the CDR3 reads CASKEIGSGNTIYF. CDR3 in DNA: TGTGCCAGCAAAGAGATCGGCTCTGGAAACACCATATATTTT.

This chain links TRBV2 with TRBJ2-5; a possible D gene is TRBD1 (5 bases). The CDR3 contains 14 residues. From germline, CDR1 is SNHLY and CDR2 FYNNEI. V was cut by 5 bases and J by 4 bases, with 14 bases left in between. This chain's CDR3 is CASSYGQSGETQYF. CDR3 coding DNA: TGTGCCAGCAGTTACGGACAATCAGGAGAGACCCAGTACTTC.

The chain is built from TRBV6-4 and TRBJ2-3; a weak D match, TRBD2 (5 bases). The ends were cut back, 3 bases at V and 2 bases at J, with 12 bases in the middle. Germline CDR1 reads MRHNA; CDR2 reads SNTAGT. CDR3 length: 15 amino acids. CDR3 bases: TGTGCCAGCAGTGAGGACGGGGAAACCACAGATACGCAGTATTTT. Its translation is CASSEDGETTDTQYF.

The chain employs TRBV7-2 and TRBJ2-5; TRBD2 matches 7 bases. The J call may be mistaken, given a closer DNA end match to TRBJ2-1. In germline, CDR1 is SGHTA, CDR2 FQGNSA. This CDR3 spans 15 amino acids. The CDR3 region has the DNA TGTGCCAGCAGCTTTGAGCGGGGCTGGGGCAATGAGCAGTTCTTC. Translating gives CASSFERGWGNEQFF.

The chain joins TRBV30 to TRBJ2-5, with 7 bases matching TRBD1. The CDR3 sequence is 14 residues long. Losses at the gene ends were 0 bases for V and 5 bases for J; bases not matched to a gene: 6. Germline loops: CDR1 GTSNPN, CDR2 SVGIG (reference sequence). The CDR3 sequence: CAWSVAGGRETQYF. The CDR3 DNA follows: TGTGCCTGGAGTGTGGCAGGGGGTAGGGAGACCCAGTACTTC. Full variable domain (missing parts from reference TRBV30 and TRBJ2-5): SQTIHQWPATLVQPVGSPLSLECTVEGTSNPNLYWYRQAAGRGLQLLFYSVGIGQISSEVPQNLSASRPQDRQFILSSKKLLLSDSGFYLCAWSVAGGRETQYFGPGTRLLVL.

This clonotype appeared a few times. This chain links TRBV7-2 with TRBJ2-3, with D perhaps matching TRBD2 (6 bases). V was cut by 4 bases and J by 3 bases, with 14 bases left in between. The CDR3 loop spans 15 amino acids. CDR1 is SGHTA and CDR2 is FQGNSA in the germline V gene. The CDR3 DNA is TGTGCCAGCAGCTCGGGTGGAGGGAGAACAGATACGCAGTATTTT. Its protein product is CASSSGGGRTDTQYF.

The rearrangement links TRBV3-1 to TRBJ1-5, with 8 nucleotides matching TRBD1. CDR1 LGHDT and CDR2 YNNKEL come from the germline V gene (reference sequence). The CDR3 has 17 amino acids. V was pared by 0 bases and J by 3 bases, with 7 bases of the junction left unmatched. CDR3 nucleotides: TGTGCCAGCAGCCAAGATCCGGGGACAGGCCCCAATCAGCCCCAGCATTTT. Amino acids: CASSQDPGTGPNQPQHF.